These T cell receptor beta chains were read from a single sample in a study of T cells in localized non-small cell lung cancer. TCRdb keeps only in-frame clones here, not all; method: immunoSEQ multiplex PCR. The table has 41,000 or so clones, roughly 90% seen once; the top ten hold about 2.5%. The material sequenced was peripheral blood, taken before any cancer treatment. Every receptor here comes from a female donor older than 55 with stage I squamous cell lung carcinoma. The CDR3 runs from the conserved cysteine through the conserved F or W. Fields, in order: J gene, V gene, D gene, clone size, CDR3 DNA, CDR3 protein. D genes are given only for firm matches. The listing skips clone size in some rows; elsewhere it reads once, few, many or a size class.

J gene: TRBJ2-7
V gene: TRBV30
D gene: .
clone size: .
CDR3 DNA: TGTGCCTGGAGTGTACTTAAGGGGCCCTACGAGCAGTACTTC
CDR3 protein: CAWSVLKGPYEQYF

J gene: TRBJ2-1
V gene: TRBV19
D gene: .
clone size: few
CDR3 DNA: TGTGCCAGTAGCCACGACAGTAGCTCCTACAATGAGCAGTTCTTC
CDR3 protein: CASSHDSSSYNEQFF

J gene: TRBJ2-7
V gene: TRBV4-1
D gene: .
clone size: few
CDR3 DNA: TGCGCCAGCAGCCCAGGCTACGAGCAGTACTTC
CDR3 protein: CASSPGYEQYF

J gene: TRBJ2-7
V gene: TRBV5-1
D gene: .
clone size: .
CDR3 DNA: TGCGCCAGCAGCTCCCACTACGAGCAGTACTTC
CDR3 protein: CASSSHYEQYF

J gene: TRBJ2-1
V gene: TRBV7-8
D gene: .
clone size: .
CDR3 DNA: TGTGCCAGCAGCTTATTACTGGGAAATGAGCAGTTCTTC
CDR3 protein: CASSLLLGNEQFF

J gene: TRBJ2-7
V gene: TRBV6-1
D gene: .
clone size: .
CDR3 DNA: TGTGCCAGCAGTTTCAGCTCGACAGGAGAGTACGAGCAGTACTTC
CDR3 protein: CASSFSSTGEYEQYF

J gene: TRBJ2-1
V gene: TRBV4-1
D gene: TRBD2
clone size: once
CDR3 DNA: TGCGCCAGCAGCCCCCCGGGACTAGCGGGAGGGGTTAAGATCTTC
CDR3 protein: CASSPPGLAGGVKIF

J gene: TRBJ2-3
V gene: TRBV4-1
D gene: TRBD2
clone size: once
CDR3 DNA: TGCGCCAGCAGCCAGAGCGCTAGCGGAGCAGATACGCAGTATTTT
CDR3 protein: CASSQSASGADTQYF

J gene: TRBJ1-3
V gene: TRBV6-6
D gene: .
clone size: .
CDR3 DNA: TGTGCCAGCGGAGAAGGGGCGCTTGGAAACACCATATATTTT
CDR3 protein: CASGEGALGNTIYF

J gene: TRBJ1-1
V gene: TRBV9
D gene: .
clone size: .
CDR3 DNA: TGTGCCAGCAGCGATAACCGGGGGGCTGAAGCTTTCTTT
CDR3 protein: CASSDNRGAEAFF

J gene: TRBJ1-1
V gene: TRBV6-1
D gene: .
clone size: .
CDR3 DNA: TGTGCCACCCAGAGCGGGACCGCCATGAACACTGAAGCTTTCTTT
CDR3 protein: CATQSGTAMNTEAFF

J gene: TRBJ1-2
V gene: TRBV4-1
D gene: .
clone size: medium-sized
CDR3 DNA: TGCGCCAGCAGCCAAGTGGCCGGCTATGGCTACACCTTC
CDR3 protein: CASSQVAGYGYTF

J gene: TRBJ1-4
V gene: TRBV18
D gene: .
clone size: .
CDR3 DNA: TGTGCCAGCTCACCCAGACAGACCCTGAGGGGGGAAAAACTGTTTTTT
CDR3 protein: CASSPRQTLRGEKLFF

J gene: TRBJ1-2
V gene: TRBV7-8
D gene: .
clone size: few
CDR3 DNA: TGTGCCAGCAGCTTAGTAGGTGGTGGCTACACCTTC
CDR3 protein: CASSLVGGGYTF

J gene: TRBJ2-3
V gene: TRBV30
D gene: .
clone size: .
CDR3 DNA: TGTGCCTGGAGTGTACGTACAGGGTCCCTCACAGATACGCAGTATTTT
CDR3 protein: CAWSVRTGSLTDTQYF

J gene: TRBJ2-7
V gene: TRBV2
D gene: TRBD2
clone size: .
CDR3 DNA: TGTGCCAGCAGTCGGGGGACTAGCGGGATCAACGAGCAGTACTTC
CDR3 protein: CASSRGTSGINEQYF

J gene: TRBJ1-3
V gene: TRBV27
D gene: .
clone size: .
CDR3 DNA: TGTGCCAGCAGTTTTAAGGGTGGAGGAAACACCATATATTTT
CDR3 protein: CASSFKGGGNTIYF